One and the same sample provided the 9 T cell receptor beta chains below, sequenced in a study of blood T cell repertoires in COVID-19. Clones were sequenced by immunoSEQ multiplex PCR, and TCRdb holds only the in-frame ones, with some missing. The sample holds 250,000 to 300,000 clones; around 91% are singletons and the top ten take 2.1%. Sequencing was performed on peripheral blood. The source is a woman in her sixties or seventies with COVID-19, enrolled during active disease.

V usage is TRBV29-1 and J usage is TRBJ1-1; 11 nucleotides align to TRBD1. Germline trimming cut 4 bases from V and 3 bases from J; bases unmatched to any gene: 10. The CDR3 sequence is 16 residues long. Looked up from germline, CDR1 is SQVTM and CDR2 is ANQGSEA. Here the CDR3 DNA reads TGCAGCGTTGCCCGGACAGGGGGCGGTAGGGACACTGAAGCTTTCTTT. Translating gives CSVARTGGGRDTEAFF.

The rearrangement uses TRBV5-8 and TRBJ1-4; the D gene is possibly TRBD1 (5 bases). V lost 2 bases and J 7 bases, leaving 9 bases between the germline ends. Germline CDR1 is SGHTS and CDR2 is YDEGEE. This CDR3 is built from 13 residues. CDR3 in DNA: TGTGCCAGCAGCTTCCGGGGGAGTGAAAAACTGTTTTTT. Its protein is CASSFRGSEKLFF.

The V gene is TRBV10-2, the J gene TRBJ1-1, with TRBD1 matching 7 bases. The CDR3 length is 15 residues. Germline V gene sequence: CDR1 WSHSY, CDR2 SAAADI. V gave up 9 bases and J gave up 0 bases; unmatched junction bases: 10. CDR3 nucleotides: TGCGCCAGTGCCGACACAGGGGCCTTGAACACTGAAGCTTTCTTT. Translation gives CASADTGALNTEAFF.

The CDR3 coding sequence is TGTGCCAGCAGTTCTTTTGAGGCCGGGACATGGGAACAGCCCCAGCATTTT. Encoded protein: CASSSFEAGTWEQPQHF. The V gene is TRBV5-8, the J gene TRBJ1-5; D may be TRBD1 (6 bases). Trimming took off 5 bases at V and 7 bases at J, with 25 bases between the two ends. The CDR3 totals 17 residues. CDR1 is SGHTS and CDR2 is YDEGEE in the germline V gene.

The V and J genes are TRBV6-1 and TRBJ2-7; D gene uncertain. CDR1 and CDR2 (germline): MNHNS, SASEGT. This CDR3 is 17 amino acids long. Trimming shortened V by 0 bases and J by 0 bases, and 15 bases separated the two germline ends. The CDR3 reads CASSEAYNSLNSYEQYF. The CDR3 nucleotides read TGTGCCAGCAGTGAAGCTTATAACAGTTTAAACTCCTACGAGCAGTACTTC.

The chain is built from TRBV5-1 and TRBJ2-3; the D is unclear. The CDR3 spans 13 residues. CDR1 and CDR2 (germline): SGHRS, YFSETQ. V lost 4 bases to trimming and J lost 1 base, with 7 bases between them. The CDR3 region is CASSISGTDTQYF. The CDR3 coding sequence is TGCGCCAGCAGCATCTCCGGCACAGATACGCAGTATTTT. Supplemented by reference TRBV5-1 and TRBJ2-3, the full variable domain reads KAGVTQTPRYLIKTRGQQVTLSCSPISGHRSVSWYQQTPGQGLQFLFEYFSETQRNKGNFPGRFSGRQFSNSRSEMNVSTLELGDSALYLCASSISGTDTQYFGPGTRLTVL.

This chain links TRBV3-1 (or the pseudogene TRBV3-2) with TRBJ1-3; perhaps TRBD1 as D (6 bases). V was clipped by 1 base and J by 0 bases, with 7 bases between them. Germline CDR1 is LGHDT and CDR2 is YNNKEL (reference sequence). The CDR3 totals 15 residues. The CDR3 here is CASSQVQGSGNTIYF. The CDR3 DNA reads as TGTGCCAGCAGCCAAGTACAGGGCTCTGGAAACACCATATATTTT.

The chain couples TRBV5-6 to TRBJ1-6; 7 nucleotides match TRBD1. There are 15 residues in the CDR3. V shed 0 bases, J shed 9 bases, and the junction held 6 bases outside the gene matches. Germline V lookup: CDR1 SGHDT, CDR2 YYEEEE. The CDR3, as DNA: TGTGCCAGCAGCTTGGCTGGGACAGTAGCTTCACCCCTCCACTTT. Protein: CASSLAGTVASPLHF.

The J gene is TRBJ1-1, the V gene TRBV2; unclear D gene. The CDR3 is 14 amino acids. Germline V gives CDR1 SNHLY, CDR2 FYNNEI. V lost 2 bases, J lost 5 bases, and 12 bases lay in between. The CDR3 nucleotides read TGTGCCAGCAGTGAAAAGGAGATTGGGACTGAAGCTTTCTTT. The encoded protein is CASSEKEIGTEAFF.